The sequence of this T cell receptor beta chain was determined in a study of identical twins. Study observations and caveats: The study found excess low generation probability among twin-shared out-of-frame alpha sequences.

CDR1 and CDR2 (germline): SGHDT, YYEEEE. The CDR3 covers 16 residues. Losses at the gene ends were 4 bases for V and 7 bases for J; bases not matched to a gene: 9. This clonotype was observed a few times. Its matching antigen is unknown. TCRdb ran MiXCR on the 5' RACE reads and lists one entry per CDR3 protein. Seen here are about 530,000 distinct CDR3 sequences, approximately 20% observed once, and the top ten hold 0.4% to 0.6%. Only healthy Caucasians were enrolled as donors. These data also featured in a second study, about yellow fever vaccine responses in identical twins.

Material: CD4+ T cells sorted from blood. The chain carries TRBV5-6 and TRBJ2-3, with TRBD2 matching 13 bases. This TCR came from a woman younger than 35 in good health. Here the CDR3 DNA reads TGTGCCAGCAGCCCGGGACTAGCGGGGAAGAGGAATACGCAGTATTTT. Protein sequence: CASSPGLAGKRNTQYF.